The source of this T cell receptor (beta chain) is a study of cytomegalovirus exposure and HLA in healthy donors. About the study: There were roughly 110 million unique TCR beta sequences, drawn from about 200 million T cells, in an earlier analysis.

The length of the CDR3 is 15 residues. The V gene end was trimmed by 10 bases and the J gene end by 7 bases; junction bases not matched to a gene: 15. Germline V CDR1 and CDR2: MDHEN, SYDVKM. Points on this clone: The antigen remains unidentified.

Regarding the study as a whole: Per a later analysis, HLA-associated TCR beta chains showed more clonal expansion than other, equally common TCR beta chains.

Both 60 Vbeta primers and 13 Jbeta primers went into the PCR. Clones were sequenced by immunoSEQ multiplex PCR, and TCRdb holds only the in-frame ones, with some missing. The data show approximately 170,000 clones, over 65% seen once. The source is a man younger than 30 in good health and CMV-seropositive. Specimen: PBMCs. This sequence joins TRBV28 and TRBJ1-4, with 7 bases identical to TRBD1. The CDR3 spells CATQDRRGVGEKLFF. The CDR3 DNA follows: TGTGCCACCCAGGACAGGCGAGGTGTGGGTGAAAAACTGTTTTTT.